This is a list of T cell receptor beta chains from one sample in a study of patients and donors after allogeneic stem cell transplantation. Using its own MiXCR run on the RT-PCR reads, TCRdb lists one record per CDR3 protein. This sample carries roughly 190,000 distinct CDR3 sequences, less than 45% of them seen once, and the ten largest clones take 33%. The sample comprised blood, either unsorted or a sorted T cell fraction (not recorded which). These receptors were collected from a human donor who was either an allogeneic HSCT recipient or a stem cell or donor lymphocyte infusion donor (not recorded which). It is not recorded whose cells these are; they may come from a transplant donor. Each CDR3 is given with its conserved first and last residue. D genes are given only for firm matches. Expanded clones get a size class; other rows say once, few or many, or leave the size out.

size | J | V | D | DNA | CDR3
. | TRBJ2-3 | TRBV12-3/TRBV12-4 | . | TGTGCCAGCAGTTTATTGCTGGGCGGACAAAGCACAGATACGCAGTATTTT | CASSLLLGGQSTDTQYF
. | TRBJ2-5 | TRBV5-1 | . | TGCGCCAGCAGCTACCAAGAGACCCAGTACTTC | CASSYQETQYF
few | TRBJ1-6 | TRBV12-3/TRBV12-4 | . | TGTGCCAGCAGTTTATTCCGGAGCTCCTATAATTCACCCCTCCACTTT | CASSLFRSSYNSPLHF
. | TRBJ2-1 | TRBV12-3/TRBV12-4 | TRBD2 | TGTGCCAGCAGTTCCCCACTAGCGGGAGGAGGCAATGAGCAGTTCTTC | CASSSPLAGGGNEQFF
. | TRBJ2-2 | TRBV28 | TRBD1 | TGTGCCAGCAGTCCAATGGACAGGGCTAATGGGGAGCTGTTTTTT | CASSPMDRANGELFF
few | TRBJ1-3 | TRBV7-8 | TRBD1 | TGTGCCAGCAGCTATCTCTCTGGACAGGGGGCGGGAAACACCATATATTTT | CASSYLSGQGAGNTIYF
. | TRBJ1-3 | TRBV25-1 | . | TGTGCCAGCAGTCCGCAGGGGTCTGGAAACACCATATATTTT | CASSPQGSGNTIYF
. | TRBJ2-5 | TRBV12-3/TRBV12-4 | . | TGTGCCAGCAGTTTGTCTGGGGTAGAGACCCAGTACTTC | CASSLSGVETQYF
few | TRBJ1-5 | TRBV12-3/TRBV12-4 | . | TGTGCCAGCACCCTGCGAGGGGCTAATCAGCCCCAGCATTTT | CASTLRGANQPQHF
. | TRBJ1-5 | TRBV4-2 | . | TGTGCCAGCAGCCAAGATCCCTTCACGCGCTATAGCAATCAGCCCCAGCATTTT | CASSQDPFTRYSNQPQHF
. | TRBJ1-2 | TRBV5-1 | . | TGCGCCAGCAGCTCGGACATGCTAGATGGCTACACCTTC | CASSSDMLDGYTF
. | TRBJ2-7 | TRBV6-5 | . | TGTGCCAGCAGTTACTTAGTCAGGGGACGAGTTCACGAGCAGTACTTC | CASSYLVRGRVHEQYF
. | TRBJ1-2 | TRBV7-2 | TRBD1 | TGTGCCAGCAGCTTAACACCCCTCAAGACAGGGGACTATGGCTACACCTTC | CASSLTPLKTGDYGYTF
. | TRBJ2-5 | TRBV12-3/TRBV12-4 | TRBD2 | TGTGCCAGCAGTTTACCCACACCGGGACTAGCTGGAGAGACCCAGTACTTC | CASSLPTPGLAGETQYF
once | TRBJ2-3 | TRBV29-1 | TRBD2 | TGCAGCGTTGACCAAGCGGGAGGGCTAGGTACGCAGTATTTT | CSVDQAGGLGTQYF
. | TRBJ1-1 | TRBV7-8 | . | TGTGCCAGCAGCCTAACCCTCCCTGGTCTCGGGGGCCTGACTGAAGCTTTCTTT | CASSLTLPGLGGLTEAFF
. | TRBJ2-3 | TRBV12-3/TRBV12-4 | TRBD1 | TGTGCCAGCAGCCTTGGGGCGACAGGGTCTAGCACAGATACGCAGTATTTT | CASSLGATGSSTDTQYF
few | TRBJ1-4 | TRBV14 | . | TGTGCCAGCAGCCCACAATTCGGGTGGGGGGAAAAACTGTTTTTT | CASSPQFGWGEKLFF
. | TRBJ2-1 | TRBV30 | TRBD2 | TGTGCCTGGAGTGACTGGGGGGGGTCCTACAATGAGCAGTTCTTC | CAWSDWGGSYNEQFF
. | TRBJ1-1 | TRBV4-3 | . | TGCGCCAGCAGCCAACTAGGCACTGAAGCTTTCTTT | CASSQLGTEAFF
. | TRBJ2-1 | TRBV12-3/TRBV12-4 | . | TGTGCCAGCAGTTTCGCGGGTGTCAATGAGCAGTTCTTC | CASSFAGVNEQFF
. | TRBJ2-2 | TRBV3-1 | . | TGTGCCAGCAGCCAAGAGGATAGCGGCATTAACACCGGGGAGCTGTTTTTT | CASSQEDSGINTGELFF
. | TRBJ2-7 | TRBV12-3/TRBV12-4 | TRBD2 | TGTGCCAGCAGTTTCACTAGCGGGAGCGACGAGCAGTACTTC | CASSFTSGSDEQYF
few | TRBJ1-5 | TRBV27 | . | TGTGCCAGCAGTTTATCGAGATCCCCTAGCAATCAGCCCCAGCATTTT | CASSLSRSPSNQPQHF
. | TRBJ2-2 | TRBV7-2 | . | TGTGCCAGCAGCGCACGACTTGGCACCGGGGAGCTGTTTTTT | CASSARLGTGELFF
. | TRBJ2-1 | TRBV15 | TRBD2 | TGTGCCACCAGCAGAGGACTAGCGGGAGGCCACTACAATGAGCAGTTCTTC | CATSRGLAGGHYNEQFF
. | TRBJ1-2 | TRBV6-6 | TRBD1 | TGTGCCAGCAGTTTCCGGGACAGGGCTTCTGGCTACACCTTC | CASSFRDRASGYTF
few | TRBJ1-2 | TRBV27 | . | TGTGCCAGCAGTTTATTAGGGATGAACTATGGCTACACCTTC | CASSLLGMNYGYTF
. | TRBJ2-5 | TRBV6-2/TRBV6-3 | . | TGTGCCAGCAGTTACCCGAACAGGGCGGAGACCCAGTACTTC | CASSYPNRAETQYF